The table lists the clone carrying this TCR beta chain with a few counts. Its specificity is unknown. These data belong to a study of blood T cells in healthy people across ages. Study outcomes and limitations: Naive and antigen-experienced cells could not be conclusively compared, given unsorted PBMCs. Percentage of naive T cells showed a strong correlation with TCR beta diversity.

A second PCR of about 6 to 11 cycles used a sample-barcoded 5' primer and a J-beta primer mix. Every sample produced at least 2.5 million CDR3-containing paired-end reads. Using its own MiXCR run on the 5' RACE reads, TCRdb lists one record per CDR3 protein. This sample carries about 1,500,000 distinct CDR3 sequences, about 30% of them seen once, and the ten largest clones take more than 6%. Germline CDR1 DFQATT, CDR2 SNEGSKA (reference sequence). The CDR3 is made up of 12 amino acids. Trimming removed 2 bases at V and 3 bases at J, with 7 bases between. The V gene is TRBV20-1, the J gene TRBJ2-5; D call uncertain. Sample: blood. This TCR came from a woman younger than 45 in good health. Written as DNA, the CDR3 is TGCAGTGCTAGACAGGCGGAAGAGACCCAGTACTTC. This gives the protein CSARQAEETQYF.